This T cell receptor (beta chain) was found in a study of early T cells in non-severe SARS-CoV-2 infection. On the study more broadly: Unsorted whole blood bulk RNA was sequenced, with unpaired chains. Study-level points and caveats: VDJdb matching skewed toward anti-spike CD8 responses, missing private and CD4 specificities.

Unique molecular identifiers tagged individual cDNA molecules. In TCRdb, the 5' RACE reads were re-called with MiXCR into one record per CDR3 protein. Of approximately 52,000 distinct CDR3 sequences in the sample, 8% to 8.5% were seen once. V was trimmed by 3 bases and J by 6 bases, leaving 10 bases between them. CDR1 is SEHNR, CDR2 FQNEAQ, per germline (reference sequence). This CDR3 is built from 13 residues. A word on this clonotype: Its antigen remains unidentified.

V gene TRBV7-9 combines with J gene TRBJ2-3, with D maybe TRBD2 (6 bases). Material for sequencing was whole blood. The clonotype comes from an adult who was a healthcare worker with PCR-confirmed SARS-CoV-2 infection or an uninfected control (not recorded which). The CDR3 bases are TGTGCCAGCAGCTTCGCGGGACTGGATACGCAGTATTTT. It specifies CASSFAGLDTQYF.